This T cell receptor (beta chain) comes out of a study of glioma-infiltrating T cells after dendritic cell vaccination. V gave up 3 bases and J gave up 6 bases; unmatched junction bases: 3. Per the germline V gene, CDR1 is SEHNR and CDR2 is FQNEAQ (reference sequence). CDR3 length equals 15 residues. The time point denotes: after dendritic cell vaccination, including at tumor progression/relapse. Amplification used 60 V beta primers and 13 J beta primers. Generated by immunoSEQ multiplex PCR, the TCRdb table keeps only in-frame clones and is missing some. Counted here are some 99,000 clones, more than 70% occurring once; the ten biggest clones make up approximately 5.4%.

This sequence was found in a human donor with glioblastoma. The rearrangement uses TRBV7-9 and TRBJ2-3; TRBD2 aligns across 13 bases. The specimen comprised blood, sampled after dendritic cell vaccination. The DNA of the CDR3 is TGTGCCAGCAGCTTCGGACTAGCGGGAGTGGATACGCAGTATTTT. It yields the protein CASSFGLAGVDTQYF.